A single sample gave rise to the 14 T cell receptor beta chains below, sequenced in a study of blood T cells in healthy people across ages. The use of a sample-barcoded 5' primer and a J-beta primer mix characterized a second PCR of roughly 7 to 11 cycles. TCRdb re-called the 5' RACE reads with MiXCR, one entry per CDR3 protein. The profile shows about 560,000 distinct CDR3 sequences, over 25% of them singletons. The sample was also linked to a second study, of T cells of mothers and their children.

The sample consisted of blood. The source of these receptors is a boy between 2 and 15 years old in good health.

This chain connects TRBV6-2 or TRBV6-3 to TRBJ2-1; TRBD2 matches 7 bases. Per germline, CDR1 MNHEY and CDR2 SVGEGT. The ends lost 5 bases at V and 4 bases at J; junction bases unmatched: 11. The CDR3 has 16 amino acids. The CDR3, as DNA: TGTGCCAGCAGTCCCCTCGGAGCGGGGCTTTACAATGAGCAGTTCTTC. It specifies CASSPLGAGLYNEQFF.

The chain joins TRBV6-2 or TRBV6-3 to TRBJ2-6, with unresolved D. This CDR3 has 15 residues. V lost 5 bases, J lost 0 bases, and 8 bases lay in between. Per the germline V gene, CDR1 is MNHEY and CDR2 is SVGEGT. The CDR3 DNA reads TGTGCCAGCAGTGGCTCGAGCTCTGGGGCCAACGTCCTGACTTTC. It codes for CASSGSSSGANVLTF.

The chain uses TRBV20-1 and TRBJ2-5; 11 nucleotides align to TRBD2. Germline V CDR1 and CDR2: DFQATT, SNEGSKA (reference sequence). The CDR3 covers 15 residues. V lost 6 bases, J lost 2 bases, and 8 bases stayed unmatched. The CDR3 region is CSAETSGVAQETQYF. DNA of the CDR3: TGCAGTGCCGAGACTAGCGGGGTGGCGCAAGAGACCCAGTACTTC.

The table lists this clonotype with a few counts. V and J are TRBV6-1 and TRBJ2-5; 7 bases are shared with TRBD2. Unmatched junction bases numbered 15, after V lost 2 bases and J lost 6 bases. The germline gives CDR1 MNHNS, CDR2 SASEGT. There are 17 residues in the CDR3. The CDR3 bases are TGTGCCAGCAGTGAAACCCCTTGGGGGGGGACTTCGAAGACCCAGTACTTC. Translating it yields CASSETPWGGTSKTQYF.

This clonotype was counted only a few times. This chain joins TRBV19 and TRBJ2-1; D uncertain. Trimming took 6 bases from V and 0 from J, leaving 6 bases between them. CDR3 length: 13 residues. From germline, CDR1 is LNHDA and CDR2 SQIVND (reference sequence). The CDR3 region is CASSTSSYNEQFF. Here the CDR3 DNA reads TGTGCCAGTAGCACCAGCTCCTACAATGAGCAGTTCTTC.

The V and J genes are TRBV4-3 and TRBJ1-4; D is unclear. This CDR3 comprises 17 residues. The V gene lost 2 bases and the J gene lost 2 bases, with 15 bases spanning the gap. Germline CDR1 is LGHNA and CDR2 is YSLEER. This CDR3 is CASSQNGPRATNEKLFF. Here the CDR3 DNA reads TGCGCCAGCAGCCAAAACGGGCCGAGGGCGACTAATGAAAAACTGTTTTTT.

V usage is TRBV11-2 and J usage is TRBJ1-3; 8 bases are a match to TRBD1. The CDR3 has 16 residues. From germline, CDR1 is SGHAT and CDR2 FQNNGV. The trim removed 3 bases at V and 2 bases at J, leaving 6 bases unmatched. The CDR3 sequence: CASSFGSGGTGNTIYF. CDR3 DNA: TGTGCCAGCAGCTTCGGTTCAGGGGGCACTGGAAACACCATATATTTT.

As DNA, the CDR3 is TGTGCCAGCAGTTTATCGGGGATTAAGCAGTTCTTC. Its protein product is CASSLSGIKQFF. The chain joins TRBV27 to TRBJ2-5; D call uncertain. The J call is in doubt because the DNA end fits TRBJ2-1 better. This CDR3 comprises 12 residues. The germline gives CDR1 MNHEY, CDR2 SMNVEV (reference sequence).

There are a few counts of this clonotype. The gene calls are TRBV29-1 and TRBJ2-7; D gene uncertain. The better agreement between TRBJ2-1 and the DNA end casts doubt on the J call. Per germline, CDR1 SQVTM and CDR2 ANQGSEA. The CDR3 sequence is 12 residues long. For the CDR3, the DNA is TGCAGCGTCTCCACCAGTCGGAATGAGCAGTTCTTC. Its protein is CSVSTSRNEQFF.

The rearrangement uses TRBV27 and TRBJ2-2, with 14 bases lining up with TRBD2. Losses at the gene ends were 4 bases for V and 10 bases for J; bases not matched to a gene: 5. CDR3 length equals 15 residues. Germline loops: CDR1 MNHEY, CDR2 SMNVEV (reference sequence). For the CDR3, the DNA is TGTGCCAGCAGTTCCGGGACTAGCGGGAGCGAGGAGCTGTTTTTT. It yields the protein CASSSGTSGSEELFF.

This clonotype has a handful of counts. The rearrangement uses TRBV20-1 and TRBJ2-2; possible D gene TRBD1, 6 bases. Trimming took 3 bases from V and 4 from J, leaving 9 bases between them. The CDR3 loop spans 13 amino acids. The germline V gene has CDR1 DFQATT and CDR2 SNEGSKA (reference sequence). CDR3 coding DNA: TGCAGTGCTAGCACAGGGAGCACCGGGGAGCTGTTTTTT. This encodes CSASTGSTGELFF.

This clonotype was detected many times. The chain has TRBV28 and TRBJ1-6; TRBD1 agrees at 9 bases. J gave up 9 bases and V 6 bases, and 6 bases lay outside the gene matches. The CDR3 is 14 amino acids. In germline, CDR1 is MDHEN, CDR2 SYDVKM. The CDR3 DNA is TGTGCCAGCAGGCCGGGACAGGGAGGTTCACCCCTCCACTTT. Its translation: CASRPGQGGSPLHF.

This chain connects TRBV5-1 to TRBJ1-2; the D gene is possibly TRBD1 (5 bases). Trimming pared 2 bases from V and 8 bases from J, leaving 13 bases between. Germline lookup yields CDR1 SGHRS and CDR2 YFSETQ. This CDR3 is built from 13 residues. CDR3 nucleotides: TGCGCCAGCAGCTTTACCAGGGCCAAGGGCTACACCTTC. Translating gives CASSFTRAKGYTF.

Turning to this clonotype: At one end the junction does not follow the germline gene, possibly because of a read error. The chain links TRBV14 to TRBJ2-3; D tentatively reads TRBD1 or TRBD2 (5 bases each). Germline-derived CDR1 and CDR2 are SGHDN and FVKESK. CDR3 size: 14 residues. The DNA of the CDR3 is TGTGCCAGCAGTCGTACACGCTCCGGGACGAGGACGTGTTTT. It is translated as CASSRTRSGTRTCF.